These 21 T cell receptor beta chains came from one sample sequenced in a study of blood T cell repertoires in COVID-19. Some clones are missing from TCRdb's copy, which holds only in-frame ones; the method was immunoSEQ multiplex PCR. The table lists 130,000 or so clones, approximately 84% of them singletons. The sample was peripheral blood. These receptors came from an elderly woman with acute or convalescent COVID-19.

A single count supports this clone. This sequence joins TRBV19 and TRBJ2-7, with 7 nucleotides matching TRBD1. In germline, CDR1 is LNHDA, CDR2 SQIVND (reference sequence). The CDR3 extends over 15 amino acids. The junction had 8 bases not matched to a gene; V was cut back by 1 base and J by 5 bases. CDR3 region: CASSIVGRGKDEQYF. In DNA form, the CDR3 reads TGTGCCAGTAGTATAGTCGGCAGGGGGAAAGACGAGCAGTACTTC.

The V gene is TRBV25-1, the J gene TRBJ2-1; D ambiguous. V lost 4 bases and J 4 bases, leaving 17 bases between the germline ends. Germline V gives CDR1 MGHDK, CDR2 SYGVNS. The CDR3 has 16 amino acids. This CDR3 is CASSAPLRSDYNEQFF. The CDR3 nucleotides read TGTGCCAGCAGTGCACCCTTGCGGTCCGATTACAATGAGCAGTTCTTC.

The CDR3 nucleotides read TGTGCCAGTAGTATCCCCGGGCCGGGGTATGGTCAGCCCCAGCATTTT. Amino acids: CASSIPGPGYGQPQHF. J is TRBJ1-5 and V is TRBV19; no clear D gene. CDR1 and CDR2 (germline): LNHDA, SQIVND (reference sequence). V was clipped by 3 bases and J by 6 bases, with 18 bases between them. The CDR3 has 16 residues.

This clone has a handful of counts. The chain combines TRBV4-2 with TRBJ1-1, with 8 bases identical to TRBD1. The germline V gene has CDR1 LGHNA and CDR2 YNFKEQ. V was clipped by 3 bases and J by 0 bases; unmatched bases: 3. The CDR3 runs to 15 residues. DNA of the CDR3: TGTGCCAGCAGCCACGGACAGGGATTGAACACTGAAGCTTTCTTT. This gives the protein CASSHGQGLNTEAFF.

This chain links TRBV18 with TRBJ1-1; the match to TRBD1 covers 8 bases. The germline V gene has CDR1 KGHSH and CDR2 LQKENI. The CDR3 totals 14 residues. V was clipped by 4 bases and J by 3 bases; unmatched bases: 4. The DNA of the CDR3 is TGTGCCAGCTCACGGGGACAGGAATACACTGAAGCTTTCTTT. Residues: CASSRGQEYTEAFF.

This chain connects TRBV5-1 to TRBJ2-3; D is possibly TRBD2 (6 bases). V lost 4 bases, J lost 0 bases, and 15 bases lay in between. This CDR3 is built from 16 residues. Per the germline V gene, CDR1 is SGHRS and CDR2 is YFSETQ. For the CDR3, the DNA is TGCGCCAGCAGCCTGGCCGGGGCGGGGAGCACAGATACGCAGTATTTT. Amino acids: CASSLAGAGSTDTQYF.

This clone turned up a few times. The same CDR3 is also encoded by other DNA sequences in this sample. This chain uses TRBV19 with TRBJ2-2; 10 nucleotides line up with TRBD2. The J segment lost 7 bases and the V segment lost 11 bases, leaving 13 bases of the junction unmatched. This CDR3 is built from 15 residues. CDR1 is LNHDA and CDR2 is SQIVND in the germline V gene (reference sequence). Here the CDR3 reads CASRRERGGSGELFF. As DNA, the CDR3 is TGTGCCTCCCGTAGGGAGCGGGGGGGTAGCGGGGAGCTGTTTTTT.

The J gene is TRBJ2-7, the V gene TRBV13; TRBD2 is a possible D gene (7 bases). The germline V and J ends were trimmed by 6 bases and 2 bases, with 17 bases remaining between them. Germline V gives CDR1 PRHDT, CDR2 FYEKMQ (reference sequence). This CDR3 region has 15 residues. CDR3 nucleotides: TGTGCCAGCAGGCATCGGGGGGCCGCCGCCTACGAGCAGTACTTC. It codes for CASRHRGAAAYEQYF.

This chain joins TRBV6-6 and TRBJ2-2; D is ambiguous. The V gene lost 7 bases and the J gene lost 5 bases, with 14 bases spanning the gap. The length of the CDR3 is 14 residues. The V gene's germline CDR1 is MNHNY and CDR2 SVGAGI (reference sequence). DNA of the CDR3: TGTGCCAGCACCTCCATCGGCAGGACCGGGGAGCTGTTTTTT. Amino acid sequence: CASTSIGRTGELFF.

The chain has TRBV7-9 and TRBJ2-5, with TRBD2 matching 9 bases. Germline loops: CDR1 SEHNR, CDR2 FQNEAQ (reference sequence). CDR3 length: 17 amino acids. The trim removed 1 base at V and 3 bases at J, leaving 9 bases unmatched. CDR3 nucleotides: TGTGCCAGCAGCTTAGTAAGGCGACTAGCGGTCAAAGAGACCCAGTACTTC. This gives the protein CASSLVRRLAVKETQYF.

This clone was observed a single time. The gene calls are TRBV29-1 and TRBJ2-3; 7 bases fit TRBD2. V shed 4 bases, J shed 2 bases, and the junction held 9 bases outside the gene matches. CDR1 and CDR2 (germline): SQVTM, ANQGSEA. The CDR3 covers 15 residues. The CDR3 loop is CSVAALAVSTDTQYF. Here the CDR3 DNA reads TGCAGCGTTGCGGCCCTAGCGGTCTCCACAGATACGCAGTATTTT.

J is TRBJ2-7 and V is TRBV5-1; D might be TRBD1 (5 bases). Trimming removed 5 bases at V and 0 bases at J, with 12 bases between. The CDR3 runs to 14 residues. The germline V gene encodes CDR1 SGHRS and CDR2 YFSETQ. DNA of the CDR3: TGCGCCAGCAGTCGCCAGGGCGACTCCTACGAGCAGTACTTC. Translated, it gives CASSRQGDSYEQYF.

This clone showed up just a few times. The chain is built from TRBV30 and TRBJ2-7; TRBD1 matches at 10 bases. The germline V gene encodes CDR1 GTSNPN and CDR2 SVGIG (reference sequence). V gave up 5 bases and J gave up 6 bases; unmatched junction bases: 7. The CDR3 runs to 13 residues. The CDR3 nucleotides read TGTGCCTGGGGAAGACAGGGGGCTATCGAGCAGTACTTC. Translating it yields CAWGRQGAIEQYF.

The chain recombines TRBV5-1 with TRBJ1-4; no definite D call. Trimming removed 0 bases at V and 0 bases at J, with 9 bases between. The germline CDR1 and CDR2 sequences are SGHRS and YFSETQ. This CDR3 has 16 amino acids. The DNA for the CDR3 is TGCGCCAGCAGCTTGGTCCGGGATGCAACTAATGAAAAACTGTTTTTT. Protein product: CASSLVRDATNEKLFF.

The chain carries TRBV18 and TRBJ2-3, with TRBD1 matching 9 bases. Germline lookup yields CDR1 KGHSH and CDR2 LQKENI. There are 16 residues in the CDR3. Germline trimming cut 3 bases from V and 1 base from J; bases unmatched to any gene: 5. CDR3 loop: CASSPLQGARTDTQYF. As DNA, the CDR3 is TGTGCCAGCTCACCCTTACAGGGGGCGCGCACAGATACGCAGTATTTT.

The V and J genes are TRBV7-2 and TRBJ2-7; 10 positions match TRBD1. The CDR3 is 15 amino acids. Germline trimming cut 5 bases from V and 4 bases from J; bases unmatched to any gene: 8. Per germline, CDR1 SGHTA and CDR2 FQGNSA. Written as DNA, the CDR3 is TGTGCCAGCAGCCAGGGCTGGGACAGGGGTTACGAGCAGTACTTC. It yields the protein CASSQGWDRGYEQYF.

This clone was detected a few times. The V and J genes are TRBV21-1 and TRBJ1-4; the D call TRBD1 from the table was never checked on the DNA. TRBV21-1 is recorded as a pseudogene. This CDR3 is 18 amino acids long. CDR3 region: CASSKGRATGDGNEKLFF. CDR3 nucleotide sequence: TGTGCCAGCAGCAAAGGGCGGGCTACAGGGGACGGTAATGAAAAACTGTTTTTT.

The CDR3, as DNA: TGCGCCAGCAGCTATACAGGGGGACAAGAGACCCAGTACTTC. Its protein is CASSYTGGQETQYF. V and J are TRBV5-1 and TRBJ2-5, with 8 bases identical to TRBD1. This CDR3 region has 14 residues. Trimming took 3 bases from V and 2 from J; bases not matched to a gene: 3. Germline CDR1 is SGHRS and CDR2 is YFSETQ.

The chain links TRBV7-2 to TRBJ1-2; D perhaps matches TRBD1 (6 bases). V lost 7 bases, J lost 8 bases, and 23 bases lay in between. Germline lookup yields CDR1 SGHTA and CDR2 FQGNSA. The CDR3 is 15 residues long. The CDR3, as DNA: TGTGCCAGCACCCCTGGACGGGTAATAGGGGGAGGCTACACCTTC. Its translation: CASTPGRVIGGGYTF.

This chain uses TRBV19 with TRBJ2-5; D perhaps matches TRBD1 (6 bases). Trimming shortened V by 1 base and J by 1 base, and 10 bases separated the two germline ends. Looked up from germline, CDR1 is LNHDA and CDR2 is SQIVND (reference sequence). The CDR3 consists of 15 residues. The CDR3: CASSIVATGQETQYF. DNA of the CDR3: TGTGCCAGTAGTATAGTAGCGACAGGCCAAGAGACCCAGTACTTC. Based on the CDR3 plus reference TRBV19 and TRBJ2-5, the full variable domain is DGGITQSPKYLFRKEGQNVTLSCEQNLNHDAMYWYRQDPGQGLRLIYYSQIVNDFQKGDIAEGYSVSREKKESFPLTVTSAQKNPTAFYLCASSIVATGQETQYFGPGTRLLVL.

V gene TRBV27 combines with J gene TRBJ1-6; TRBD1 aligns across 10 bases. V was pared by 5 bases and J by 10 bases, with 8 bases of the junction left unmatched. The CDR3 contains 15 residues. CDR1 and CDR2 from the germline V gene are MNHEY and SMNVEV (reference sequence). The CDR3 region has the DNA TGTGCCAGCAGTCCGCAGACAGGGGGCGTCTCACCCCTCCACTTT. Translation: CASSPQTGGVSPLHF.